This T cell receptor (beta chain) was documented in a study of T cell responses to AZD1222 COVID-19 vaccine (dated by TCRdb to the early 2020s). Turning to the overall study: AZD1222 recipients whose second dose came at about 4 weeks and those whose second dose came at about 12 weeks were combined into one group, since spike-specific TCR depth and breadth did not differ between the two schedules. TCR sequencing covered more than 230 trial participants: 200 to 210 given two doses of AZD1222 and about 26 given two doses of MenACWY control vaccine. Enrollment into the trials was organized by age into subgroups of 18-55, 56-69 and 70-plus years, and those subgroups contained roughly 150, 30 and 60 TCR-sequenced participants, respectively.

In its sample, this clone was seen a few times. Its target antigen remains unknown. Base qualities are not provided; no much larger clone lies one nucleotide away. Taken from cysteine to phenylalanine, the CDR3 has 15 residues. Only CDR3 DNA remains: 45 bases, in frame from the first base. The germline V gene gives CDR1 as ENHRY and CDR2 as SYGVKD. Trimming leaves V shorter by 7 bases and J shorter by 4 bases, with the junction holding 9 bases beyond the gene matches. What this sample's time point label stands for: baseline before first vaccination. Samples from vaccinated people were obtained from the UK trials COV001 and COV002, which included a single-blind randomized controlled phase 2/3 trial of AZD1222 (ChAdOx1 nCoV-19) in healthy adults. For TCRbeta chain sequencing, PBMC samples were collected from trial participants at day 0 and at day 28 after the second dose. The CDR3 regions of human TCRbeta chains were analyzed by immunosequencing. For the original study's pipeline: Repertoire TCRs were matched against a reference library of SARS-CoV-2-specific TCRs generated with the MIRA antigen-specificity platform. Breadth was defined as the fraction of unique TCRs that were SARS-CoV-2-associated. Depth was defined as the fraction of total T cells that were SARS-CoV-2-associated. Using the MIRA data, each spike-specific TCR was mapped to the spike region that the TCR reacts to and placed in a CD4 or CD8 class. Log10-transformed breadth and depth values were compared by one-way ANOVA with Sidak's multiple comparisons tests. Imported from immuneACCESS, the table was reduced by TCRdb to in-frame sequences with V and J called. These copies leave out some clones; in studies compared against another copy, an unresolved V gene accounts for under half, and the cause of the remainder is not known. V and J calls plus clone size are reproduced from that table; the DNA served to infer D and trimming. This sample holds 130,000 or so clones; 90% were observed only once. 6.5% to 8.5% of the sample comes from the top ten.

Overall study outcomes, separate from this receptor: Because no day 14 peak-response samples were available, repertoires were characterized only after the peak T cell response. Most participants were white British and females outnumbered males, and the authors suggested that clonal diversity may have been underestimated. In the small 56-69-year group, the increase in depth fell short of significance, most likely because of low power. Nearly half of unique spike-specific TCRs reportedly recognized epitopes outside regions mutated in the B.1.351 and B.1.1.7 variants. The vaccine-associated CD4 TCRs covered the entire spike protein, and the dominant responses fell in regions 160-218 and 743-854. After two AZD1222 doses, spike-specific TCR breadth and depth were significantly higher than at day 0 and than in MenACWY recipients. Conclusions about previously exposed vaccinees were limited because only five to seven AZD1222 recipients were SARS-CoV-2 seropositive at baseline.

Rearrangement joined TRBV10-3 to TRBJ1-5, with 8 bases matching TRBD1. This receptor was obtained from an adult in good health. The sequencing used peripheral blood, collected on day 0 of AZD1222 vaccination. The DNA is TGTGCCATCACCGCTGGACAGGGCCCTAATCAGCCCCAGCATTTT. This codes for CAITAGQGPNQPQHF.